Listed below are T cell receptor beta chains from one sample, sequenced in a study of cytomegalovirus exposure and HLA in healthy donors. The method was immunoSEQ multiplex PCR; TCRdb's version includes in-frame clones alone and lacks a portion of them. The sample records approximately 160,000 clones, about 88% being singletons. The sequenced material came from PBMCs. These receptors were obtained from a woman in her late teens or twenties in good health and CMV-seronegative. Both conserved end residues are part of each CDR3.

TRBV2	TRBJ2-1	CASRAGTSGYNEQFF
TRBV7-2	TRBJ1-1	CASSEHRDQAFF
TRBV11-2	TRBJ1-2	CASSLAISPGHDGYTF
TRBV9	TRBJ1-1	CASTPGQGGGNTEAFF
TRBV19	TRBJ2-7	CASSSWISTGEQYF
TRBV9	TRBJ2-2	CASSVGLSGGSTGELFF
TRBV9	TRBJ1-2	CASSVEAYSGSNYGYTF
TRBV7-8	TRBJ2-7	CASSSEFAPYSGRAGSYEQYF
TRBV6-5	TRBJ1-2	CASSQDRGVYGYTF
TRBV5-8	TRBJ1-5	CASSSWSGTRSNQPQHF
TRBV7-2	TRBJ2-7	CASSYFVGPNEQYF
TRBV4-2	TRBJ2-7	CASSQQTVGHEQYF
TRBV5-1	TRBJ1-5	CASSLDSSNQPQHF
TRBV2	TRBJ1-5	CASQGGSHGNQPQHF
TRBV30	TRBJ1-3	CAWIWGPTRGNTIYF
TRBV5-6	TRBJ2-1	CASRGEGLAGKFF
TRBV5-1	TRBJ1-2	CASSLREGGSYYGYTF
TRBV7-3	TRBJ1-2	CASSLSDRGGGYTF
TRBV6-1	TRBJ2-2	CAASGGLVSGELFF
TRBV27	TRBJ2-7	CASRDRDEQYF
TRBV2	TRBJ2-5	CASSNGLAGLQETQYF
TRBV9	TRBJ1-1	CASSGGQGVGRLTEAFF
TRBV9	TRBJ2-1	CASSVRTRTSGLNEQFF
TRBV15	TRBJ2-2	CATSRGGGGTGELFF
TRBV4-3	TRBJ2-5	CASSQVRGGVETQYF
TRBV2	TRBJ2-2	CASKLIKNTGELFF
TRBV6-5	TRBJ1-2	CASSYSGARGYTF
TRBV15	TRBJ2-7	CATSRAQGGREQYF